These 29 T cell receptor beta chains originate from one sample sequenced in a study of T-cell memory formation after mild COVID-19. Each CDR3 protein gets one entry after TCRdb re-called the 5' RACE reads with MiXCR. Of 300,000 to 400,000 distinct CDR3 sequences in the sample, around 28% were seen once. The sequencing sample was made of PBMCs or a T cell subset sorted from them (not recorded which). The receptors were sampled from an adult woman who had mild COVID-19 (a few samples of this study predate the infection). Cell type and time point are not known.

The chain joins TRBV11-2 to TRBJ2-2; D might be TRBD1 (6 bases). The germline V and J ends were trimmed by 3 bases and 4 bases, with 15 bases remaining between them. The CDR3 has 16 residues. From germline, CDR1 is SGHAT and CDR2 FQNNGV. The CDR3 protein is CASSFRIPGVTGELFF. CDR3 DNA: TGTGCCAGCAGCTTTCGCATACCAGGGGTCACCGGGGAGCTGTTTTTT.

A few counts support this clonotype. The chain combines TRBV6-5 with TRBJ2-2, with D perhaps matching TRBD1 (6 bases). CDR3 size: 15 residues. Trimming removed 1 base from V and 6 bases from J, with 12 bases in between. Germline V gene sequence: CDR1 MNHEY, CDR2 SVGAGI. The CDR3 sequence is CASSYYTGFPGELFF. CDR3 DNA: TGTGCCAGCAGTTACTACACAGGGTTTCCCGGGGAGCTGTTTTTT.

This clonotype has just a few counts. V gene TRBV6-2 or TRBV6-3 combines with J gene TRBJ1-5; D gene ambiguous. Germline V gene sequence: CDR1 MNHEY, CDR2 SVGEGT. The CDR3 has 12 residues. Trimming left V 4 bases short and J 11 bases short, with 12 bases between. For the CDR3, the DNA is TGTGCCAGCAGTTCTTCCGTGCAGGCCCAGCATTTT. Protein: CASSSSVQAQHF.

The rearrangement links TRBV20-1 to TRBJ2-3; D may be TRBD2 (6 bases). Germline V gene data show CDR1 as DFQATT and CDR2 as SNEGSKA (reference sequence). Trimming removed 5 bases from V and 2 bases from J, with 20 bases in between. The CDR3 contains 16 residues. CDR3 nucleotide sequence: TGCAGTGCTGGAACCGTCCAGAAGCGGGTCACAGATACGCAGTATTTT. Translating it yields CSAGTVQKRVTDTQYF.

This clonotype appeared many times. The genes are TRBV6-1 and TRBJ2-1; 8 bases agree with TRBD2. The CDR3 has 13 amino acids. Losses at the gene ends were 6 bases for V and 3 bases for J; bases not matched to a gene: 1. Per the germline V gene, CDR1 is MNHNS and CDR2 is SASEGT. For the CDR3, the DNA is TGTGCCAGCAGACTAGCGGACTACAATGAGCAGTTCTTC. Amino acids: CASRLADYNEQFF.

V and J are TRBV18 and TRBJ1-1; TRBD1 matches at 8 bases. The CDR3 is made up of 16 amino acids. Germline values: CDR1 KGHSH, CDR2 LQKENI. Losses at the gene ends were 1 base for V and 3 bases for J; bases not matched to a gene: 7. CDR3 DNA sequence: TGTGCCAGCTCACCACTTATGGACAGGGAGGACACTGAAGCTTTCTTT. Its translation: CASSPLMDREDTEAFF.

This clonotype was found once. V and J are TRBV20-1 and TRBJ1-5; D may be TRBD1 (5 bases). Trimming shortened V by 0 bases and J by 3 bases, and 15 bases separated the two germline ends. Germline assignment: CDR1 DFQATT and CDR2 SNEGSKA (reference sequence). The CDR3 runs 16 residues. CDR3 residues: CSARDMGPGDNQPQHF. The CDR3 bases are TGCAGTGCTAGAGATATGGGACCGGGCGACAATCAGCCCCAGCATTTT.

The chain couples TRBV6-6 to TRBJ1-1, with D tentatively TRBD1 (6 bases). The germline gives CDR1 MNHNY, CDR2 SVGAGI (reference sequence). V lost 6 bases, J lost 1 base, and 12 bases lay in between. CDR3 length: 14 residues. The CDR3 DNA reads TGTGCCAGCAGACCCACAGGGTCGAACACTGAAGCTTTCTTT. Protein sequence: CASRPTGSNTEAFF.

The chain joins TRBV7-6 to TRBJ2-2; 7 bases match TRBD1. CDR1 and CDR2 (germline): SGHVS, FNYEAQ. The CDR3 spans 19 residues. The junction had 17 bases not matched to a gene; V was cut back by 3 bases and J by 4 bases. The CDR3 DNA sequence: TGTGCCAGCAGCTTCGACGTCCAACAGGGGTCCCTGAGCACCGGGGAGCTGTTTTTT. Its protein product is CASSFDVQQGSLSTGELFF.

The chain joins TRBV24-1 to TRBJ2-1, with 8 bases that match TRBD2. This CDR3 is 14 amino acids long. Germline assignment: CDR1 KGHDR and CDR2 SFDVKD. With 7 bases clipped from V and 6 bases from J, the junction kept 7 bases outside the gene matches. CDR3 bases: TGTGCCACCAGGTCTAACGGGAGGGCCAATGAGCAGTTCTTC. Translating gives CATRSNGRANEQFF.

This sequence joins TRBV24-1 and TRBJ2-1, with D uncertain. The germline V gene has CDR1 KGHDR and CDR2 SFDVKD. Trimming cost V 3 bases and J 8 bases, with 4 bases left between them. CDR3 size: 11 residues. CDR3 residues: CATSDVYEQFF. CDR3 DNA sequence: TGTGCCACCAGTGATGTCTATGAGCAGTTCTTC.

The chain's CDR3 is CASSDQRLAGDPGELFF. The CDR3 coding sequence is TGTGCCAGCAGCGATCAACGACTAGCGGGGGACCCCGGGGAGCTGTTTTTT. The chain joins TRBV9 to TRBJ2-2; 12 nucleotides agree with TRBD2. Looked up from germline, CDR1 is SGDLS and CDR2 is YYNGEE. Trimming took 3 bases from V and 6 from J; bases not matched to a gene: 9. The CDR3 length is 17 residues.

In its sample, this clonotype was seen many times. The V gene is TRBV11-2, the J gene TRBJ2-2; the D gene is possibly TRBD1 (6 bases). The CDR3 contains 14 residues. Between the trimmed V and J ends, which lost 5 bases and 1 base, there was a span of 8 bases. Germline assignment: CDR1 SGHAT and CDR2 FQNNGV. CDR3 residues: CASSPQGNTGELFF. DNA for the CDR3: TGTGCCAGCAGCCCACAGGGGAACACCGGGGAGCTGTTTTTT.

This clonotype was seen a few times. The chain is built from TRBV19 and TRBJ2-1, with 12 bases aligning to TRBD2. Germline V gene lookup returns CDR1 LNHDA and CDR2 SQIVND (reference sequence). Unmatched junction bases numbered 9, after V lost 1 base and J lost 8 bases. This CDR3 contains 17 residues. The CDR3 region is CASSIVRPSGRADEQFF. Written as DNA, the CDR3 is TGTGCCAGTAGTATAGTACGGCCTAGCGGGAGGGCCGATGAGCAGTTCTTC.

Here the CDR3 reads CASSPTIYEQYF. The CDR3 bases are TGTGCCAGCAGCCCGACGATCTACGAGCAGTACTTC. This chain joins TRBV6-5 and TRBJ2-7; no reliable D call. CDR1 is MNHEY, CDR2 SVGAGI, per germline. CDR3 length: 12 amino acids. Trimming took 6 bases from V and 3 from J, leaving 9 bases between them.

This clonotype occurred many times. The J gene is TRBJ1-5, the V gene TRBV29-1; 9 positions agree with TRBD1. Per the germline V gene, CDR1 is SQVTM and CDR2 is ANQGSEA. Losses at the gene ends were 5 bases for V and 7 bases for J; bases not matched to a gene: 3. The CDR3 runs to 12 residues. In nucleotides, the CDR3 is TGCAGCGTTAGGACAGGGGAACAGCCCCAGCATTTT. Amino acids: CSVRTGEQPQHF.

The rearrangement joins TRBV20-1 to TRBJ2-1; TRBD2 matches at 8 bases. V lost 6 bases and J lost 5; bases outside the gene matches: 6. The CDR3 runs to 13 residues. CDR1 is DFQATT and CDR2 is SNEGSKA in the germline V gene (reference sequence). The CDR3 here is CSAGAGGHNEQFF. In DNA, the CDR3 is TGCAGTGCCGGGGCGGGGGGCCACAATGAGCAGTTCTTC.

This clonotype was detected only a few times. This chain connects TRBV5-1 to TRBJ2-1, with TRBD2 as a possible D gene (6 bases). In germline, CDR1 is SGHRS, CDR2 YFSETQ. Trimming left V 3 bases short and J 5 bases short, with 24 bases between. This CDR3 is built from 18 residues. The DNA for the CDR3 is TGCGCCAGCAGCTACCAGAGTCCGTATAGCGGATTAAACAATGAGCAGTTCTTC. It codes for CASSYQSPYSGLNNEQFF.

CDR3 loop: CASSPGAGGHPYEQYF. The CDR3 region has the DNA TGCGCCAGCAGCCCGGGGGCCGGGGGCCACCCCTACGAGCAGTACTTC. The chain links TRBV4-3 to TRBJ2-7, with D possibly called TRBD1 or TRBD2 (6 bases each). V was cut by 4 bases and J by 2 bases, with 18 bases left in between. CDR3 length: 16 residues. Per the germline V gene, CDR1 is LGHNA and CDR2 is YSLEER.

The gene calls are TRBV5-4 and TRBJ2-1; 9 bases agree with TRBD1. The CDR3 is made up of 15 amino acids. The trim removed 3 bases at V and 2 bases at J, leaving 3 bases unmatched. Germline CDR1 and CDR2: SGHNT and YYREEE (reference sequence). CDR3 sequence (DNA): TGTGCCAGCAGCTGGGGGACAGGGCCCTACAATGAGCAGTTCTTC. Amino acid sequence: CASSWGTGPYNEQFF.

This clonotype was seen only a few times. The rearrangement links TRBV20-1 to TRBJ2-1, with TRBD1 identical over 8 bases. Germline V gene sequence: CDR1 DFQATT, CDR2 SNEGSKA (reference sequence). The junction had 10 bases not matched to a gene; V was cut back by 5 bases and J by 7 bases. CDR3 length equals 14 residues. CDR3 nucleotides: TGCAGTGCTTATCCGGACAGGGAAACGAATGAGCAGTTCTTC. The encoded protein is CSAYPDRETNEQFF.

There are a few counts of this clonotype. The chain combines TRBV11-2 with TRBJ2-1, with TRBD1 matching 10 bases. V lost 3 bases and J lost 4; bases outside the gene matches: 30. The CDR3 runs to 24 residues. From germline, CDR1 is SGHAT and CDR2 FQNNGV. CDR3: CASSFGPRPRQGAIVGGGYNEQFF. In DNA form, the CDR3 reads TGTGCCAGCAGCTTTGGCCCCCGACCTCGACAGGGGGCGATCGTGGGCGGGGGGTACAATGAGCAGTTCTTC.

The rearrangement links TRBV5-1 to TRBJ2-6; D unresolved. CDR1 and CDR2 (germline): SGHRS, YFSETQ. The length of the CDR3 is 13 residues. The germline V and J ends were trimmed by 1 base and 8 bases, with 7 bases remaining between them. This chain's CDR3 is CASSLSGSNVLTF. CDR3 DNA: TGCGCCAGCAGCTTGTCCGGATCCAACGTCCTGACTTTC.

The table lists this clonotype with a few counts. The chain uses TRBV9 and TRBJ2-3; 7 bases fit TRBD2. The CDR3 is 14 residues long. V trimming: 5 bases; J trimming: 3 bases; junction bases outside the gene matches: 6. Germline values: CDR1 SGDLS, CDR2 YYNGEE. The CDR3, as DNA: TGTGCCAGCAGAAGTGGGGGGGGTACAGATACGCAGTATTTT. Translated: CASRSGGGTDTQYF.

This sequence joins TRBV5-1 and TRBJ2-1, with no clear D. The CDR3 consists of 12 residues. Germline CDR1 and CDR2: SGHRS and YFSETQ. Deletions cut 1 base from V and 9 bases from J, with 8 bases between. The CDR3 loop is CASSLIRSEQFF. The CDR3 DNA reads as TGCGCCAGCAGCTTGATACGGAGTGAGCAGTTCTTC.

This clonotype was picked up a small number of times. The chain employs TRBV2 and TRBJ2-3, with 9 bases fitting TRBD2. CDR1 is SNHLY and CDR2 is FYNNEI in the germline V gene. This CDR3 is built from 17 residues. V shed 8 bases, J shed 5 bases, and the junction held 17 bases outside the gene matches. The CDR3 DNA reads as TGTGCCAGCGGCCCTCTAGTGGCGGGGGGGCCAAGAGATACGCAGTATTTT. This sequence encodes CASGPLVAGGPRDTQYF.

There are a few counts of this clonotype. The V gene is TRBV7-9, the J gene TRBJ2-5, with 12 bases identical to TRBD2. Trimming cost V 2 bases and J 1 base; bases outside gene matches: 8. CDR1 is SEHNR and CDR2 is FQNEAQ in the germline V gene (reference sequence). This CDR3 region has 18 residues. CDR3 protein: CASSLLMTSGGLQETQYF. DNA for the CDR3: TGTGCCAGCAGCTTACTAATGACTAGCGGGGGACTCCAAGAGACCCAGTACTTC.

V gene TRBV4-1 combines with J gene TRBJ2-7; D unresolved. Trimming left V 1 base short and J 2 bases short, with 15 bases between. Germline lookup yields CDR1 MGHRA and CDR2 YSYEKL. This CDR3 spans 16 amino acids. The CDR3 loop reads CASSQVPASVPYEQYF. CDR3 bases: TGCGCCAGCAGCCAAGTTCCGGCGTCTGTCCCCTACGAGCAGTACTTC.

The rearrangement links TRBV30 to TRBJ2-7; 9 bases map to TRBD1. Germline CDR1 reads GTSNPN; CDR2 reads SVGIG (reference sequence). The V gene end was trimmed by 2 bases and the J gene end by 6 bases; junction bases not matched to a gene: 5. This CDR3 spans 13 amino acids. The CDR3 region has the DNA TGTGCCTGGAGTTCGACAGGGGGGGGCGAGCAGTACTTC. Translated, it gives CAWSSTGGGEQYF.